This TCR beta chain is from a study of T-cell reconstitution after alpha-beta-depleted transplantation in children. General study results and limits: Newly produced T cells mostly provided counts and TCRbeta diversity after one year, as hyperexpanded clones declined. Some patients showed high day-60 TCRbeta diversity, which derived from surviving recipient T cells and thymic progenitors. Two months or so post-transplant, alpha-beta T cells reportedly derived from several hundred expanded graft clones.

The germline V gene has CDR1 SQVTM and CDR2 ANQGSEA. Trimming stripped 0 bases from V and 0 bases from J, with 14 bases between. The CDR3 covers 16 residues. On this clonotype: Its target is not known.

Unique molecular identifiers were incorporated into the prepared TCRbeta library. TCRdb independently ran MiXCR on the PCR reads; one entry per CDR3 protein. The table lists hundreds of thousands of distinct CDR3 sequences, 13% of them singletons, with 0.79% in the top ten. Sample: PBMCs, taken before TCRalphabeta/CD19-depleted stem cell transplant. The TCR originated in a girl aged 2 to 9 with congenital amegakaryocytic thrombocytopenia, due to receive a stem cell transplant. The chain carries TRBV29-1 and TRBJ2-5; either TRBD1 or TRBD2 may supply D (5 bases each). The CDR3 nucleotides are TGCAGCGTTGAAGAGCGGGCAGGGACGTACCAAGAGACCCAGTACTTC. Its translation is CSVEERAGTYQETQYF.